This T cell receptor beta chain originates from a study of T cell responses to AZD1222 COVID-19 vaccine. The study, taken as a whole, reports: Sampling that yielded the repertoires occurred only after the peak T cell response. Vaccination with two AZD1222 doses was followed by a rise in Spike-specific TCR breadth and depth.

This table comes from immunoSEQ multiplex PCR, and its TCRdb copy is limited to in-frame clones, with some not included. This sample carries some 74,000 clones, about nine tenths of them seen once, and the ten largest clones take 1.3% to 1.5%. In the case of this clone: Its antigen is not known.

This CDR3 is built from 15 residues. V was clipped by 0 bases and J by 5 bases; unmatched bases: 6. In germline, CDR1 is SGHRS, CDR2 YFSETQ. The V and J genes are TRBV5-1 and TRBJ2-3; TRBD2 matches at 7 bases. Sequencing was performed on peripheral blood, taken 28 days after the second AZD1222 dose. The sequence was collected from an adult who received the AZD1222 COVID-19 vaccine. CDR3 region: CASSLATQRGDTQYF. The CDR3 DNA reads TGCGCCAGCAGCTTGGCGACACAGCGGGGAGATACGCAGTATTTT.